This note documents a single T cell receptor (beta chain) sequence. The target antigen is unknown. These data originate in a study of Ad26.COV2.S vaccination and SARS-CoV-2 variants. From germline, CDR1 is MNHEY and CDR2 SMNVEV (reference sequence). V lost 2 bases, J lost 7 bases, and 12 bases lay in between. There are 15 residues in the CDR3. Study-level findings and limits: It was found that vaccine and placebo recipients had similar non-spike TCR breadth.

Sequencing used immunoSEQ multiplex PCR; TCRdb keeps in-frame clones, though not all of them. The sample has 400,000 to 500,000 clones, roughly 90% seen once. Regarding treatment: around 19 received Ad26.COV2.S at low or high dose, single or two shots; 5 received placebo; per-sample allocation not given. Sampling happened 63 days after the first vaccine or placebo injection. This rearrangement joins TRBV27 to TRBJ1-6; no clear D. The specimen comprised peripheral blood, sampled in a trial of Ad26.COV2.S vaccine versus placebo. The receptor's source is a person aged 18-65 years who received the Ad26.COV2.S COVID-19 vaccine or a placebo. CDR3 protein: CASSLGRSGNSPLHF. CDR3 bases: TGTGCCAGCAGTTTAGGGAGGTCCGGAAATTCACCCCTCCACTTT.